This entry describes one TCR beta chain. Its matching antigen is unknown. Amplified TCR beta CDR3 regions came from RNA transcripts. An initial round of RT-PCR targeting the TCR CDR3 relied on the HTBI primer set. One entry per CDR3 protein, called by TCRdb with MiXCR from the multiplex PCR reads. Of about 840,000 distinct CDR3 sequences in the sample, 38% were seen once. This entry belongs to a study of T cells in Graves' hyperthyroidism and ophthalmopathy. Clinical symptoms, serum thyroxine, TRAb, thyroid ultrasound and orbital computed tomography informed diagnoses. CDR3 length: 13 amino acids. V lost 7 bases and J 10 bases, leaving 14 bases between the germline ends. The germline CDR1 and CDR2 sequences are SNHLY and FYNNEI. General study findings and limits: Ophthalmopathy got predicted by the model a median approximately 6 months before its onset. Blood also held most thyroid clonotypes expanded beyond 0.001.

The TCR sequence derives from a man younger than 35 with Graves' hyperthyroidism. The genes are TRBV2 and TRBJ1-6; D is perhaps TRBD1 (6 bases). Sequencing input: blood. CDR3 bases: TGTGCCAGCAACAAAGGGGGAGGGTCACCCCTCCACTTT. It yields the protein CASNKGGGSPLHF.